Listed below are T cell receptor beta chains from one sample, sequenced in a study of OX40 agonist ivuxolimab in advanced cancers. Sequencing used immunoSEQ multiplex PCR; TCRdb keeps in-frame clones, though not all of them. The profile shows approximately 65,000 clones, roughly 80% of them singletons. The sequencing here drew on CD4+ or CD8+ T cells sorted from blood, taken in a trial of the OX40 agonist ivuxolimab. These receptors all come from an adult with an advanced solid tumor such as melanoma, head and neck, liver or kidney cancer. Both conserved end residues are part of each CDR3. The D gene is left open where the match is weak. Some rows mark clone size as missing; the rest say once, few, many or name a class of expanded clone.

d_call	v_call	clone_size	j_call	cdr3_nt	cdr3_aa
NA	TRBV7-2	NA	TRBJ1-1	TGTGCCAGCGGGGGGCGGCAGTCTGAAGCTTTCTTT	CASGGRQSEAFF
NA	TRBV2	NA	TRBJ2-5	TGTGCCAGCGGGGGCCAAGAGACCCAGTACTTC	CASGGQETQYF
TRBD1	TRBV5-1	NA	TRBJ1-2	TGCGCCAGCAGCACTCAGGGGGCTTGGGGCTACACCTTC	CASSTQGAWGYTF
NA	TRBV18	NA	TRBJ2-5	TGTGCCAGCTCACCGTACCTAGGAGAGACCCAGTACTTC	CASSPYLGETQYF
TRBD2	TRBV7-2	once	TRBJ2-3	TGTGCCAGCAGCCCATCCGTCGGGGGGAGCACAGATACGCAGTATTTT	CASSPSVGGSTDTQYF
TRBD1	TRBV6-5	NA	TRBJ1-1	TGTGCCAGCAGTGCAGACAGGGGGACGACTGAAGCTTTCTTT	CASSADRGTTEAFF
NA	TRBV7-2	NA	TRBJ2-1	TGTGCCAGCAGCTTAGCGAAGGGGCACAATGAGCAGTTCTTC	CASSLAKGHNEQFF
TRBD2	TRBV6-1	few	TRBJ2-2	TGTGCCAGCAGTGAAGTTCTAGCGGGCACCGGGGAGCTGTTTTTT	CASSEVLAGTGELFF
TRBD2	TRBV6-5	few	TRBJ2-3	TGTGCCAGCAGTCCGGGACTAGCAACAGATACGCAGTATTTT	CASSPGLATDTQYF
NA	TRBV5-4	NA	TRBJ1-1	TGTGCCAGCAGCGTTGATTTGGAGGGGTCTGAAGCTTTCTTT	CASSVDLEGSEAFF
NA	TRBV2	NA	TRBJ1-4	TGTGCCAGCGGAGGGGATGGTGAAAAACTGTTTTTT	CASGGDGEKLFF
NA	TRBV5-4	NA	TRBJ1-2	TGCGCCAGCAGCCAAGGCGGCTATGGCTACACCTTC	CASSQGGYGYTF
TRBD1	TRBV29-1	NA	TRBJ1-2	TGCAGCGTTGAAGAAGGGGGCGTCTATGGCTACACCTTC	CSVEEGGVYGYTF
TRBD2	TRBV2	NA	TRBJ2-1	TGTGCCAGCAGGGCCGGGGGCGGGGGGCGCAATGAGCAGTTCTTC	CASRAGGGGRNEQFF
NA	TRBV2	few	TRBJ1-3	TGTGCCAGCAGGGAGGATCAGGGTAACACCATATATTTT	CASREDQGNTIYF
NA	TRBV19	NA	TRBJ2-1	TGTGCCAGTATGGACGGATCCTACAATGAGCAGTTCTTC	CASMDGSYNEQFF
NA	TRBV28	NA	TRBJ2-1	TGTGCCAGCAGTTTTACGGGCCTGGGGGAGCAGTTCTTC	CASSFTGLGEQFF
TRBD1	TRBV7-2	few	TRBJ1-1	TGTGCCAGCAGGTTCGCCGGGACAGCCAACACTGAAGCTTTCTTT	CASRFAGTANTEAFF